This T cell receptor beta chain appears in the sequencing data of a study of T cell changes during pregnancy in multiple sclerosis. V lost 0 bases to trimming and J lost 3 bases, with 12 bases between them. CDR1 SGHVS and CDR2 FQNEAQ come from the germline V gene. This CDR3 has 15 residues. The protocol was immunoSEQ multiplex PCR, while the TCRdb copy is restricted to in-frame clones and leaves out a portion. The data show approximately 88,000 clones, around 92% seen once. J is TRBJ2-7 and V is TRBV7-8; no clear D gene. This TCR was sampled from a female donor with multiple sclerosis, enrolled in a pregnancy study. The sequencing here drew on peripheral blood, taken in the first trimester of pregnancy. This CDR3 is CASSLASQVFYEQYF. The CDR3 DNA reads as TGTGCCAGCAGCTTAGCGAGCCAGGTATTCTACGAGCAGTACTTC.